A selection of T cell receptor beta chains follows, all from one sample in a study of T-cell reconstitution after alpha-beta-depleted transplantation in children. TCRdb redid the calling of the PCR reads with MiXCR, one entry per CDR3 protein. The table has 200,000 to 250,000 distinct CDR3 sequences, about 9.2% seen once. The sample here was PBMCs from the stem cell graft donor, taken from the stem cell graft. The origin of the receptors is a human donor who donated a stem cell graft to a child with acute lymphoblastic leukemia. Both conserved end residues are part of each CDR3. D genes are given only for firm matches. A clone size is listed for some rows: how often the clone was seen (once, few, many), or a class if it is expanded.

NA	11	TRBV20-1	TRBJ1-4	NA	CSAYIVEKLFF
NA	16	TRBV18	TRBJ1-5	NA	CASSPPMSAGNQPQHF
few	15	TRBV12-3/TRBV12-4	TRBJ1-6	NA	CASLPNQGTNSPLHF
many	19	TRBV18	TRBJ2-7	NA	CASSPAGQNTASLGYEQYF
many	15	TRBV7-2	TRBJ2-1	TRBD2	CASSLQRGGGNEQFF
few	14	TRBV20-1	TRBJ1-2	NA	CSAPKAGTSYGYTF
many	14	TRBV4-1	TRBJ2-5	NA	CASSPWDARETQYF
NA	13	TRBV6-1	TRBJ2-3	NA	CASSSGFRDTQYF
few	15	TRBV10-1	TRBJ2-3	NA	CASSESVGPGDTQYF
many	13	TRBV20-1	TRBJ2-7	NA	CSASRVLTYEQYF
few	15	TRBV27	TRBJ2-7	NA	CASSFRRPSSYEQYF
many	14	TRBV20-1	TRBJ1-1	TRBD1	CSASLGGRNTEAFF
many	14	TRBV19	TRBJ2-3	NA	CASSIGQAADTQYF
many	12	TRBV12-3/TRBV12-4	TRBJ2-1	NA	CASSSGLNEQFF